The text below deals with one T cell receptor (beta chain). No antigen is known for it. The input lacks base qualities; no much larger clone sits a single base away. The immunoSEQ Assay, a bias-controlled multiplex PCR, was used to amplify TCRbeta CDR3 regions from genomic DNA. The authors' pipeline ran thus. The number of nucleated cells in each sample was estimated from the amplification of reference gene primers within the assay. To quantify the absolute abundance of each unique TCRbeta CDR3 rearrangement, sequence reads were collapsed and filtered. For each sample, productive Simpson clonality was calculated by taking the square root of Simpson's diversity index across productive rearrangements. TCRdb provides this immuneACCESS table in a form limited to in-frame rearrangements. Some clones are lacking; in checked studies, under half of them reflect an unresolved V gene, and why the rest are absent is not known. The V and J calls and clone size come from that table; D and trimming were worked out from the DNA. Present in this sample are some 270,000 clones, 86% of which were seen just once. Of the sample, about 6% falls within the top ten clones.

This entry is derived from a study of blood T cell repertoires in COVID-19 (dated by TCRdb to about 2020). For the wider study: The collaborator samples originated in the United States, Italy and Spain and spanned the acute and convalescent phases of COVID-19. The prospective study material was composed of cDNA or gDNA derived from T cells, B-cell-depleted T cells, or PBMCs. Subjects who had been exposed to COVID-19, were actively infected with it, or had recovered from it provided the deeply sampled blood TCRbeta repertoires that made up the dataset. The repertoires were made available in a free public database intended to serve as a resource for research on the immune response to SARS-CoV-2. Samples were obtained from the ongoing ImmuneRACE study (first 160 participants) and from roughly 1,300 subjects provided by 6 global collaborators. Nearly every sample came with metadata listing a de-identified subject ID, COVID-19 status, age in years and sex. HLA class I and class II types, where available, came from metadata supplied by the sample provider rather than from assay-based typing.

The CDR3 goes from the cysteine to the phenylalanine over 16 residues. The DNA shown is the 48-base CDR3, in frame from base 1. CDR1 and CDR2, per the germline V gene (reference sequence), are LGHDT and YNNKEL. Compared with germline, V lacks 3 bases and J lacks 8 bases; bases without a gene match: 15. In Seattle, one collaborating source enrolled patients while the infection was active and tracked those patients longitudinally over the course of disease. Collaborating institutions collected whole blood in K2EDTA tubes following their own protocols. Collaborator samples were shipped for TCRbeta analysis as frozen whole blood, isolated PBMCs, or DNA extracted from either sample type. Points the paper makes about the study in general: How much clinical and demographic metadata was included differed by source and by participant, and the metadata was provided uncurated.

Sequenced: peripheral blood. This TCR came from a woman older than 75 with COVID-19, enrolled during active disease. The chain employs TRBV3-1 (or the pseudogene TRBV3-2) and TRBJ1-2, and 7 junction bases match TRBD1. For the CDR3, the sequence is CASSQGTAQLEGGYTF. The nucleotides read TGTGCCAGCAGCCAGGGGACAGCCCAACTAGAGGGAGGCTACACCTTC.